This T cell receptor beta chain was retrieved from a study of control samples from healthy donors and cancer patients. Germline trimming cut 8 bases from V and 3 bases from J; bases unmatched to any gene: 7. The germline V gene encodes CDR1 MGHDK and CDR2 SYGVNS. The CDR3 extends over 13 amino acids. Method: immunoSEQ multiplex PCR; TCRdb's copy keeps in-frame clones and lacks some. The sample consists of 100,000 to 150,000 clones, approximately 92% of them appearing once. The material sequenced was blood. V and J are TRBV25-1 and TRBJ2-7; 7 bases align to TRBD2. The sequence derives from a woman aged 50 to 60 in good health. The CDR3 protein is CASVRPGGYEQYF. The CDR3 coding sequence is TGTGCCAGCGTAAGACCGGGAGGCTACGAGCAGTACTTC.